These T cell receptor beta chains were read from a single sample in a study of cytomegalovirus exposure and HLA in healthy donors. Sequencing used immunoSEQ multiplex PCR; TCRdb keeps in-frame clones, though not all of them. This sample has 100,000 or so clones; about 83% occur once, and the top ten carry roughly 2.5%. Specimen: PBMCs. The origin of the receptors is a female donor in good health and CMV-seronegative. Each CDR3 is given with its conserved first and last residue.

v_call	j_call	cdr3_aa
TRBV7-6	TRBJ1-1	CASSSYRGPGTEAFF
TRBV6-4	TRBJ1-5	CASSRTANQPQHF
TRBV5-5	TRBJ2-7	CASIGTVSSYEQYF
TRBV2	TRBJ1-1	CASRAGGGLTEAFF
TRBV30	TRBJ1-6	CAWSSQVRSLNSPLHF
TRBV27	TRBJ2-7	CASSGAGTVSYEQYF
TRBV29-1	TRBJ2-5	CSVVPLAGKETQYF
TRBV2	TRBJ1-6	CASKNLEQGANSPLHF
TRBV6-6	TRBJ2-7	CASSLSGTALVAEQYF
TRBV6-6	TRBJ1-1	CASSYPEGDTEAFF
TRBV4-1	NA	CASSQDRTGVDEQYF
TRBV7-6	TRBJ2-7	CASSSFTGTGPFWQYF
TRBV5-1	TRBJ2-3	CASSLGSSTDTQYF
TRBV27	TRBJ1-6	CASRYTGTGRSPLHF
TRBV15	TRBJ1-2	CATAGTGGYGYTF
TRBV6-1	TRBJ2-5	CASSEAGGGKTQYF
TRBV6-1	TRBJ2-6	CASSEKREWGRSGANVLTF
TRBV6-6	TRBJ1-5	CASGGFTGGINQPQHF
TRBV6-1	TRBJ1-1	CASGTGNTEAFF
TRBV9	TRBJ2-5	CASSVASGGQETQYF
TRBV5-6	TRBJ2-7	CASSLGRYYEQYF
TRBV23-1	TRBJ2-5	CASRADRVQETQYF
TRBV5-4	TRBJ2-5	CASSWATGQETQYF
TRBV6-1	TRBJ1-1	CASQVGGSEAFF
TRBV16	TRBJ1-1	CASSHRETGDLRAAFF
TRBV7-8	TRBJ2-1	CASSLGRLANEQFF
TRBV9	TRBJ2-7	CASSVNSHEQYF
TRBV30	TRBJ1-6	CAWSEAVLNSPLHF